This TCR beta chain emerged from a study of cytotoxic CD8 clonotypes in ibrutinib-treated CLL. Profiling relied on immunoSEQ multiplex PCR, and the TCRdb table lists in-frame clones only, not all of them. There are 250,000 to 350,000 clones in the sample; around 76% occur only once, and roughly 6% lies in the top ten. CDR1 is MNHEY and CDR2 is SMNVEV in the germline V gene (reference sequence). V was trimmed by 6 bases and J by 7 bases, leaving 9 bases between them. The CDR3 has 11 residues. Libraries of TCR beta were made from approximately 2.2 micrograms of genomic DNA that came from cryopreserved PBMCs.

Sequencing used PBMCs, obtained at disease progression, from a patient treated with ibrutinib. This sequence was found in a human donor with chronic lymphocytic leukemia. The rearrangement links TRBV27 to TRBJ1-1; TRBD1 is a possible D gene (5 bases). The CDR3 DNA reads TGTGCCAGCAGGGGGCTCGGTGAAGCTTTCTTT. Translating gives CASRGLGEAFF.